This T cell receptor (beta chain) was documented in a study of control samples from healthy donors and cancer patients. The protocol was immunoSEQ multiplex PCR, while the TCRdb copy is restricted to in-frame clones and leaves out a portion. The sample consists of around 180,000 clones, 75% to 95% of them appearing once. The germline gives CDR1 ENHRY, CDR2 SYGVKD. The CDR3 runs to 12 residues. Comment on this clone: The junction and the germline gene differ at one end; a read error may be behind it.

The source is a woman in her thirties or forties in good health. What was sequenced was blood. This rearrangement joins TRBV10-3 to TRBJ2-2; the D is unclear. The CDR3 reads CAISDTTEELFF. The CDR3 DNA reads as TGTGCCATCAGTGACACCACCGAGGAGCTGTTTTTT.